This entry describes one T cell receptor beta chain. The data are from a study of PD-L1 blockade in urothelial cancer. TCRdb's table, derived via immunoSEQ multiplex PCR, lists solely in-frame clones and lacks some. The data contain approximately 52,000 clones, 85% of them seen just once; the ten biggest clones take up about a sixth. The V and J ends lost 8 bases and 2 bases, in that order; junction bases with no gene match: 1. Germline CDR1 SNHLY, CDR2 FYNNEI. The CDR3 has 13 amino acids. Specified time point: pretreatment peripheral blood. The chain couples TRBV2 to TRBJ1-3; TRBD1 matches at 9 bases. The sequence was obtained from a man in his 70s with urothelial cancer. The sample here was PBMCs, taken around atezolizumab (anti-PD-L1) treatment. The CDR3 region has the DNA TGTGCCAGCCGACAGGGGGCTGGAAACACCATATATTTT. As protein: CASRQGAGNTIYF.